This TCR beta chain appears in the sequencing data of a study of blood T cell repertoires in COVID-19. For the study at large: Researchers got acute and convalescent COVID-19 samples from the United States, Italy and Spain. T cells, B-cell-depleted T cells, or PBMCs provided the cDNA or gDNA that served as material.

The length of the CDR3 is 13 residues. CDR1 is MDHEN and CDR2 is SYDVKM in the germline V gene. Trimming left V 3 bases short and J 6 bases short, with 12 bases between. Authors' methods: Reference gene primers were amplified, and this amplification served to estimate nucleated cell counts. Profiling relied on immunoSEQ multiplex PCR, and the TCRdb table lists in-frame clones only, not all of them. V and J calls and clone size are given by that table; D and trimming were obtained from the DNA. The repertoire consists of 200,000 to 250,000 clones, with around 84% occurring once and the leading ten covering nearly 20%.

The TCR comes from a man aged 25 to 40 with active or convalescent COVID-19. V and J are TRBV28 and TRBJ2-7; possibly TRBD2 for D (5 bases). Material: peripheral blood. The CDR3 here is CASSFGGMSEQYF. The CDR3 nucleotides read TGTGCCAGCAGTTTTGGAGGAATGAGCGAGCAGTACTTC.